The source of this T cell receptor (beta chain) is a study of shared clonotypes between healthy human individuals (dated by TCRdb to between 2020 and 2021). Regarding the research as a whole: A few men and a couple of women, aged 18 to 49 years, made up the cohort. For each donor, CD4 naive and CD4 memory were each given three plates, CD8 naive was given two plates, and CD8 memory was given one plate. To increase sequencing depth and limit assay-specific biases, TCR repertoire library preparation and sequencing were carried out by different laboratories using diverse techniques. Blood TCR repertoires of a handful of healthy adults were deeply sequenced to estimate repertoire size and the extent of clonotype sharing between individuals. Leukapheresis yielded between about 0.85 and 10 billion PBMCs per donor.

Overall results and qualifications from the work: Rarefaction of sorted-subset datasets indicated incomplete sequencing despite the large sequencing depth. Pairwise subsampling led to the expectation that sequencing depth would affect the degree of clonotype sharing among donors. Naive subsets generally had larger estimated clonotype richness than memory subsets did. Only blood was sampled, and tissue TCR repertoires likely differ from those in blood. Across a few donors, about 4.5% of naive CD4, over 3% of naive CD8, about 2.3% of memory CD4, and under 0.45% of memory CD8 clonotypes were shared. Clonotypes shared by all four sorted-subset donors showed higher generation probabilities than non-shared clonotypes. The small number of donors limited the genetic and exposure-history diversity represented.

TCR CDR3 regions were amplified from genomic DNA by multiplex PCR using the deep immunoSEQ assay. Extracted genomic DNA from each cell subset was distributed evenly across all wells of several immunoSEQ 96-well plates, and each plate was treated as a replicate. For sorted subsets, around 200 ng genomic DNA, equal to tens of thousands of T cell genomes, was loaded into each replicate PCR. Purified libraries were quantified with a Qubit 3.0 fluorometer, sized on a Bioanalyzer 2100, and re-quantified with the KAPA Library Quantification kit. A separate single-read 150-cycle Illumina NextSeq 550 flow cell was used to sequence each immunoSEQ 96-well plate. Per the authors' processing: Because the immunoSEQ output included only junctional sequences and no quality scores, the filtering could not be the same as the filtering used for full-length reads. Sequences were annotated with PyIR, a Python wrapper for IgBLAST v1.9, using IMGT germline references to assign V/J genes and CDR3. Reads were filtered out if the reads had weak V/J assignments (E-value above 1e-6), no CDR3, stop codons, out-of-frame junctions, or ambiguous translated residues. V3J clonotypes were defined as sequences sharing the same inferred V gene, J gene, and CDR3 amino acid sequence. Percentage overlap between repertoires was calculated by dividing the number of shared unique clonotypes by the size of the smaller repertoire. Repertoire richness was assessed with RTK rarefaction, the Chao1 estimator, and Recon v2.1 estimates of unobserved clonotypes. Generation probabilities for all TCRbeta clonotypes obtained by the gDNA method from a handful of donors were computed using OLGA. The table was pulled from immuneACCESS by TCRdb, which kept in-frame rearrangements only. Such tables lose some clones; where checked, under half of the loss comes from unresolved V genes, and the rest has no known cause. The DNA gave D and trimming, while V, J and clone size come from that table. The sample table holds under 650,000 clones, of which 90% to 96% were seen once. The top ten constitute under 0.06% of the sample.

Remarks on this clone: What this receptor recognizes is not known. Base qualities were left out, and no much larger clone turns up one base away.

The donors were healthy, HIV-negative adults who had no recently reported acute infections or vaccinations. Every donor was a Caucasian adult residing in Nashville, Tennessee, USA. CD4+ T cells were enriched by magnetic negative selection, after which naive cells were positively selected on CD45RA and the negative fraction was taken as the memory subset. Blood was obtained by leukapheresis, after which PBMCs were separated by Ficoll-Histopaque density gradient centrifugation and cryopreserved in liquid nitrogen vapor phase. Purity and quantity of every magnetically sorted T cell population were checked by analytical flow cytometry. Each sorted fraction had its genomic DNA isolated and then quantified by UV absorbance on a Nanodrop 2000c. Sequenced material: naive CD4+ T cells sorted from blood. The cell subset or site label corresponds to: CD45RA+ positively selected. The origin of this receptor is a woman aged 25 to 39 in good health.

CDR3 reads: CASSQGQGTGELFF. Read as DNA, the sequence is TGTGCCAGCTCACAAGGACAGGGGACCGGGGAGCTGTTTTTT. The chain links TRBV18 with TRBJ2-2, with 9 bases in between that match TRBD1. The CDR3 numbers 14 residues from cysteine through phenylalanine. The DNA shown is the 42-base CDR3, in frame from base 1. Germline trimming: 4 bases from V, 5 bases from J; junction bases outside gene matches: 2. CDR1 and CDR2 are drawn from the germline V gene: KGHSH, LQKENI.